This entry features one TCR beta chain sequence. V was pared by 4 bases and J by 7 bases, with 10 bases of the junction left unmatched. The germline V gene encodes CDR1 LGHNT and CDR2 FRNRAP. This CDR3 has 16 amino acids. This record belongs to a study of blood T cell repertoires in COVID-19. Assay used: immunoSEQ multiplex PCR; TCRdb lists only in-frame clones, some missing. The top ten hold approximately 3.7% of the sample, which has over 45,000 clones, approximately 90% seen once. The V and J genes are TRBV12-5 and TRBJ1-4, with 9 bases matching TRBD1. The TCR sequence derives from a man aged 35-49 years with COVID-19, enrolled during active disease. Source material: peripheral blood. The CDR3 DNA reads TGTGCTAGTGGTTCGTGCGTGGGACAGGGATGTGAAAAACTGTTTTTT. This sequence encodes CASGSCVGQGCEKLFF.